The 31 T cell receptor beta chains in this list originate from one sample, sequenced in a study of T cell responses to AZD1222 COVID-19 vaccine. Sequencing used immunoSEQ multiplex PCR; TCRdb keeps in-frame clones, though not all of them. The repertoire holds around 65,000 clones, 76% seen once, with about 14% in the top ten. Sequencing used peripheral blood, obtained on day 0 of AZD1222 vaccination. The source is an adult in good health.

The chain combines TRBV3-1 (or the pseudogene TRBV3-2) with TRBJ2-1, with 7 bases that match TRBD2. The germline CDR1 and CDR2 sequences are LGHDT and YNNKEL (reference sequence). The CDR3 contains 15 residues. Losses at the gene ends were 4 bases for V and 2 bases for J; bases not matched to a gene: 5. Here the CDR3 reads CASSPLAEAYNEQFF. CDR3 bases: TGTGCCAGCAGCCCGCTAGCGGAGGCCTACAATGAGCAGTTCTTC.

Note on this clone: Germline and junction disagree at one end, which may indicate a read error. This chain joins TRBV20-1 and TRBJ2-1; D is possibly TRBD1 or TRBD2 (6 bases each). CDR1 and CDR2 (germline): DFQATT, SNEGSKA (reference sequence). CDR3 size: 14 residues. The CDR3 DNA reads as TGCAGTGCTAGTAAGCTCGGGGGCTACCATGAGCAGTTCTTC. This encodes CSASKLGGYHEQFF.

This CDR3 reads CASSRPGTPYNEQFF. DNA for the CDR3: TGTGCCAGCAGCCGTCCGGGGACCCCCTACAATGAGCAGTTCTTC. The chain recombines TRBV16 with TRBJ2-1; tentatively, D is TRBD1 or TRBD2 (5 bases each). The V gene lost 4 bases and the J gene lost 2 bases, with 12 bases spanning the gap. Germline CDR1 reads KGHSY; CDR2 reads FQNENV. This CDR3 has 15 amino acids.

This clone has a count of ten or more. The genes are TRBV4-3 and TRBJ1-2, with D possibly matching TRBD1 (5 bases). Per the germline V gene, CDR1 is LGHNA and CDR2 is YSLEER. The V and J ends lost 0 bases and 5 bases respectively, with 19 bases between them. This CDR3 region has 17 residues. This CDR3 is CASSQDLIGAGEYGYTF. The CDR3 DNA reads as TGCGCCAGCAGCCAAGACTTAATTGGGGCGGGGGAATATGGCTACACCTTC.

This clone was found a few times. The chain combines TRBV11-2 with TRBJ2-7, with TRBD1 identical over 7 bases. V shed 4 bases and J 1 base; nucleotides not matched to a gene: 4. The CDR3 is made up of 14 amino acids. From germline, CDR1 is SGHAT and CDR2 FQNNGV. The CDR3 DNA sequence: TGTGCCAGCAGCTCGACGACAGGGTCCTACGAGCAGTACTTC. It encodes CASSSTTGSYEQYF. The variable domain in full, completed from reference TRBV11-2 and TRBJ2-7, reads EAGVAQSPRYKIIEKRQSVAFWCNPISGHATLYWYQQILGQGPKLLIQFQNNGVVDDSQLPKDRFSAERLKGVDSTLKIQPAKLEDSAVYLCASSSTTGSYEQYFGPGTRLTVT.

The J gene is TRBJ1-6, the V gene TRBV2, with a tentative D call TRBD1 (6 bases). V dropped 4 bases and J dropped 9 bases, with 13 bases sitting between them. Germline values: CDR1 SNHLY, CDR2 FYNNEI. The length of the CDR3 is 14 residues. CDR3 DNA sequence: TGTGCCAGCAGTGCGGCGGGGGCAGGTTCACCCCTCCACTTT. Its protein is CASSAAGAGSPLHF.

The chain has TRBV13 and TRBJ2-2; the D is unclear. The CDR3 is made up of 14 amino acids. Germline lookup yields CDR1 PRHDT and CDR2 FYEKMQ (reference sequence). Trimming shortened V by 0 bases and J by 6 bases, and 8 bases separated the two germline ends. CDR3 amino acids: CASSLGLRAGELFF. CDR3 bases: TGTGCCAGCAGCTTAGGACTACGGGCCGGGGAGCTGTTTTTT. Drawing the rest from reference TRBV13 and TRBJ2-2, the complete variable domain is AAGVIQSPRHLIKEKRETATLKCYPIPRHDTVYWYQQGPGQDPQFLISFYEKMQSDKGSIPDRFSAQQFSDYHSELNMSSLELGDSALYFCASSLGLRAGELFFGEGSRLTVL.

V gene TRBV2 combines with J gene TRBJ1-4, with 7 bases that match TRBD1. J gave up 11 bases and V 6 bases, and 15 bases lay outside the gene matches. This CDR3 has 15 amino acids. Germline values: CDR1 SNHLY, CDR2 FYNNEI. As DNA, the CDR3 is TGTGCCAGCAGCGCCCAAACAGGGGACCTTGGGAAACTGTTTTTT. Encoded protein: CASSAQTGDLGKLFF.

The chain combines TRBV5-1 with TRBJ1-2, with TRBD1 matching over 7 bases. This CDR3 spans 13 amino acids. V shed 4 bases and J 10 bases; nucleotides not matched to a gene: 10. Germline V gene lookup returns CDR1 SGHRS and CDR2 YFSETQ. DNA of the CDR3: TGCGCCAGCAGCCCTGGACAGGACGAAGACTACACCTTC. It yields the protein CASSPGQDEDYTF.

The chain uses TRBV7-9 and TRBJ1-4; D unclear. Looked up from germline, CDR1 is SEHNR and CDR2 is FQNEAQ (reference sequence). Trimming left V 5 bases short and J 2 bases short, with 18 bases between. The CDR3 runs to 17 residues. The CDR3, as DNA: TGTGCCAGCAGCCCTCATACTGGGATGAGGACTAATGAAAAACTGTTTTTT. This codes for CASSPHTGMRTNEKLFF.

The chain employs TRBV28 and TRBJ2-7; perhaps TRBD1 as D (5 bases). V lost 5 bases and J lost 4, with 18 bases in between. This CDR3 is 15 amino acids long. The germline CDR1 and CDR2 sequences are MDHEN and SYDVKM. The CDR3 sequence is CASSNPGQGAYEQYF. For the CDR3, the DNA is TGTGCCAGCAGTAATCCCGGCCAAGGGGCGTACGAGCAGTACTTC.

The chain recombines TRBV12-3 or TRBV12-4 with TRBJ1-4; 7 bases align to TRBD1. The V gene end was trimmed by 6 bases and the J gene end by 7 bases; junction bases not matched to a gene: 5. CDR3 size: 13 residues. This chain's CDR3 is CASRLGGSEKLFF. The CDR3 DNA reads TGTGCCAGCAGACTAGGGGGCTCTGAAAAACTGTTTTTT.

This chain joins TRBV4-1 and TRBJ2-7; D not certain. The ends were cut back, 2 bases at V and 6 bases at J, with 17 bases in the middle. The CDR3 has 15 amino acids. The germline gives CDR1 MGHRA, CDR2 YSYEKL. CDR3 sequence: CASSQIGRASAEQYF. The CDR3 DNA reads TGCGCCAGCAGCCAAATCGGCCGGGCGAGTGCCGAGCAGTACTTC.

The rearrangement uses TRBV6-2 or TRBV6-3 and TRBJ1-1, with D unresolved. Germline loops: CDR1 MNHEY, CDR2 SVGEGT. Trimming removed 6 bases at V and 3 bases at J, with 20 bases between. This CDR3 is 16 amino acids long. CDR3 in amino acids: CASSLDLGLAYTEAFF. In DNA form, the CDR3 reads TGTGCCAGCAGCCTCGACCTGGGCTTAGCGTACACTGAAGCTTTCTTT.

This rearrangement joins TRBV27 to TRBJ2-1; 8 nucleotides agree with TRBD1. The CDR3 extends over 15 amino acids. Germline values: CDR1 MNHEY, CDR2 SMNVEV (reference sequence). The V and J ends lost 6 bases and 4 bases, in that order; junction bases with no gene match: 8. CDR3 amino acids: CASSLTGELYNEQFF. The DNA for the CDR3 is TGTGCCAGCAGCCTGACAGGGGAACTTTACAATGAGCAGTTCTTC.

This clone ranks as medium-sized. The chain combines TRBV2 with TRBJ2-1; 12 bases are a match to TRBD2. Germline assignment: CDR1 SNHLY and CDR2 FYNNEI. The CDR3 loop spans 14 amino acids. V lost 5 bases to trimming and J lost 5 bases; unmatched junction nucleotides: 1. The CDR3 DNA is TGTGCCAGCAGTCGGACTAGCGGGAACAATGAGCAGTTCTTC. Amino acid sequence: CASSRTSGNNEQFF.

This clone has just one count. The CDR3 sequence: CASNSRWGYTF. Written as DNA, the CDR3 is TGTGCCAGTAATTCGAGGTGGGGCTACACCTTC. The chain couples TRBV19 to TRBJ1-2; no firm D call. CDR1 LNHDA and CDR2 SQIVND come from the germline V gene (reference sequence). The germline V and J ends were trimmed by 7 bases and 8 bases, with 11 bases remaining between them. CDR3 length: 11 residues.

This chain uses TRBV28 with TRBJ1-1; unclear D gene. The CDR3 runs 11 residues. V shed 10 bases and J shed 3 bases, with 9 bases lying between them. Germline CDR1 reads MDHEN; CDR2 reads SYDVKM. Written as DNA, the CDR3 is TGTGCCACTACAGTGGACACTGAAGCTTTCTTT. Residues: CATTVDTEAFF. Full variable domain (remainder filled in from reference TRBV28 and TRBJ1-1): DVKVTQSSRYLVKRTGEKVFLECVQDMDHENMFWYRQDPGLGLRLIYFSYDVKMKEKGDIPEGYSVSREKKERFSLILESASTNQTSMYLCATTVDTEAFFGQGTRLTVV.

The chain couples TRBV28 to TRBJ2-2; D is ambiguous. The CDR3 consists of 14 residues. The ends were cut back, 6 bases at V and 6 bases at J, with 14 bases in the middle. CDR1 and CDR2 from the germline V gene are MDHEN and SYDVKM. The CDR3 sequence: CASSSHPYAGELFF. The CDR3 bases are TGTGCCAGCAGCTCCCACCCATATGCCGGGGAGCTGTTTTTT.

This rearrangement joins TRBV24-1 to TRBJ2-2; 7 nucleotides line up with TRBD2. The CDR3 is 16 amino acids. The V gene end was trimmed by 4 bases and the J gene end by 2 bases; junction bases not matched to a gene: 6. CDR1 and CDR2 (germline): KGHDR, SFDVKD. Here the CDR3 DNA reads TGTGCCACCAGTGACCAGGGAGGGTTAAACACCGGGGAGCTGTTTTTT. Its translation: CATSDQGGLNTGELFF.

A note on this clone: Compared with germline, one end of the junction differs, possibly owing to a read error. The chain links TRBV7-7 to TRBJ1-1; D may be TRBD1 (5 bases). This CDR3 is 14 amino acids long. Looked up from germline, CDR1 is SSHAT and CDR2 is FNYEAQ (reference sequence). CDR3 protein: CASSPGSGNTEAFF. DNA of the CDR3: TGTGCTAGCAGCCCAGGGTCGGGGAACACTGAAGCTTTCTTT.

This rearrangement joins TRBV25-1 to TRBJ2-6; D may be TRBD2 (6 bases). Germline CDR1 reads MGHDK; CDR2 reads SYGVNS. This CDR3 spans 18 amino acids. The V gene lost 2 bases and the J gene lost 0 bases, with 14 bases spanning the gap. CDR3 in amino acids: CASSELGTEYSGANVLTF. CDR3 sequence (DNA): TGTGCCAGCAGTGAACTAGGGACTGAGTACTCTGGGGCCAACGTCCTGACTTTC.

This chain connects TRBV5-1 to TRBJ1-1; perhaps TRBD1 as D (6 bases). The CDR3 runs to 16 residues. V dropped 4 bases and J dropped 1 base, with 17 bases sitting between them. Germline values: CDR1 SGHRS, CDR2 YFSETQ. The CDR3 spells CASSAGAGEWNTEAFF. CDR3 DNA: TGCGCCAGCAGCGCAGGGGCAGGAGAGTGGAACACTGAAGCTTTCTTT.

The V and J genes are TRBV15 and TRBJ1-2; D is unclear. The germline V and J ends were trimmed by 0 bases and 0 bases, with 2 bases remaining between them. The CDR3 runs to 13 residues. CDR1 LNHNV and CDR2 YYDKDF come from the germline V gene (reference sequence). CDR3 in amino acids: CATSRDSNYGYTF. The CDR3, as DNA: TGTGCCACCAGCAGAGATTCTAACTATGGCTACACCTTC.

The chain joins TRBV29-1 to TRBJ2-7; 7 bases align to TRBD1. V trimming: 1 base; J trimming: 2 bases; junction bases outside the gene matches: 8. The CDR3 has 15 residues. Germline CDR1 and CDR2: SQVTM and ANQGSEA. The CDR3 sequence is CSVEVWGQSPYEQYF. CDR3 bases: TGCAGCGTTGAAGTCTGGGGACAGTCCCCCTACGAGCAGTACTTC.

The V call is TRBV12-3 or TRBV12-4, the J call TRBJ2-2; D gene unclear. This CDR3 has 12 amino acids. V gave up 6 bases and J gave up 5 bases, with 7 bases separating them. In nucleotides, the CDR3 is TGTGCCAGCAGGGCTATGACCGGGGAGCTGTTTTTT. Residues: CASRAMTGELFF.

The V call is TRBV5-4, the J call TRBJ1-6; 9 nucleotides agree with TRBD1. The junction had 12 bases not matched to a gene; V was cut back by 5 bases and J by 9 bases. Per the germline V gene, CDR1 is SGHNT and CDR2 is YYREEE (reference sequence). The CDR3 extends over 16 amino acids. CDR3 loop: CASRGQGPSRGSPLHF. In DNA, the CDR3 is TGTGCCAGCAGGGGACAGGGACCATCCCGAGGTTCACCCCTCCACTTT.

This clone was recorded once. This sequence joins TRBV7-8 and TRBJ2-3, with D perhaps assigned TRBD1 or TRBD2 (5 bases each). V lost 11 bases to trimming and J lost 3 bases, with 18 bases between them. The CDR3 spans 14 residues. Germline CDR1 and CDR2: SGHVS and FQNEAQ. Written as DNA, the CDR3 is TGTGCCGTCGAGGGGACGGACCGAACAGATACGCAGTATTTT. Residues: CAVEGTDRTDTQYF.

CDR3 nucleotide sequence: TGTGCCAGCAGCTTAGGGGGACAGGGTGGCTCTGGAAACACCATATATTTT. This encodes CASSLGGQGGSGNTIYF. V and J are TRBV7-9 and TRBJ1-3; 9 bases match TRBD1. Germline CDR1 and CDR2: SEHNR and FQNEAQ (reference sequence). Germline trimming cut 1 base from V and 0 bases from J; bases unmatched to any gene: 4. This CDR3 has 17 residues.

This clone has a handful of counts. The V and J genes are TRBV28 and TRBJ1-1, with a weak D call TRBD1 (5 bases). V was shortened by 7 bases and J by 5 bases, with 26 bases between the two germline ends. CDR1 is MDHEN, CDR2 SYDVKM, per germline. The CDR3 has 17 residues. This CDR3 is CASIQKIIRGSQTEAFF. The CDR3 DNA is TGTGCCAGCATCCAAAAAATAATTAGGGGTAGTCAGACTGAAGCTTTCTTT.

This chain joins TRBV7-2 and TRBJ1-2; tentatively, D is TRBD1 (6 bases). The V and J ends lost 5 bases and 1 base respectively, with 11 bases between them. The CDR3 covers 14 residues. CDR1 SGHTA and CDR2 FQGNSA come from the germline V gene. CDR3 DNA: TGTGCCAGCAGCGCCGTAGGGGGTAACTATGGCTACACCTTC. Translating gives CASSAVGGNYGYTF.